This TCR beta chain was recorded in a study of technical replicates of blood from a handful of donors. The CDR3 has 14 amino acids. Trimming shortened V by 1 base and J by 10 bases, and 16 bases separated the two germline ends. The germline gives CDR1 SEHNR, CDR2 FQNEAQ (reference sequence). Sequencing was performed with immunoSEQ multiplex PCR; in TCRdb, only in-frame clones are kept and a portion is missing. The repertoire holds about 95,000 clones, with roughly 95% as singletons. The sequenced material came from T cells isolated from PBMCs. This rearrangement joins TRBV7-9 to TRBJ1-2; D is possibly TRBD1 (5 bases). The receptor comes from a human donor in good health. CDR3 bases: TGTGCCAGCAGCTTAGTATGGGGGGGGGACGACTACACCTTC. Protein product: CASSLVWGGDDYTF. The full variable domain, with the rest looked up from reference TRBV7-9 and TRBJ1-2, is DTGVSQNPRHKITKRGQNVTFRCDPISEHNRLYWYRQTLGQGPEFLTYFQNEAQLEKSRLLSDRFSAERPKGSFSTLEIQRTEQGDSAMYLCASSLVWGGDDYTFGSGTRLTVV.